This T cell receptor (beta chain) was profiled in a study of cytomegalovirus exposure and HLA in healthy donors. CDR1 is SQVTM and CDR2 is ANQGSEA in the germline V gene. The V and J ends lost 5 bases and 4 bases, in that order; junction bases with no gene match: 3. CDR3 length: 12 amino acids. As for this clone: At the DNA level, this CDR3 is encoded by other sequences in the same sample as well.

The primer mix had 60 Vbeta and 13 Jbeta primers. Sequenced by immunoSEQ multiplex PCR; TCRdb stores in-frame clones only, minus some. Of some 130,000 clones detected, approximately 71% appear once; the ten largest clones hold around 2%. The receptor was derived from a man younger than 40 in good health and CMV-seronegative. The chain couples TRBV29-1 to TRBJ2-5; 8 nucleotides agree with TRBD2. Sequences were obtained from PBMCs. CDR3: CSVLAGGETQYF. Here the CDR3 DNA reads TGCAGCGTTCTCGCGGGGGGAGAGACCCAGTACTTC.